The 27 T cell receptor beta chains below come from one sample, sequenced in a study of monozygotic twins with inflammatory bowel disease. TCRdb reprocessed the 5' RACE reads and keeps a single row for each CDR3 protein, giving no DNA. The sample spans about 160,000 distinct CDR3 sequences; the ten largest clones claim 2.4%. The sequenced sample consisted of blood. Receptor source: a human donor with ulcerative colitis or Crohn's disease, or a healthy co-twin of an affected twin (not recorded which).

The genes are TRBV7-2 and TRBJ2-1; with no DNA, the TCRdb D assignment of TRBD2 cannot be verified. Germline CDR1 and CDR2: SGHTA and FQGNSA. The CDR3 loop spans 12 amino acids. This CDR3 is CASSLLEGEQFF. Full variable domain (rest looked up from reference TRBV7-2 and TRBJ2-1): GAGVSQSPSNKVTEKGKDVELRCDPISGHTALYWYRQSLGQGLEFLIYFQGNSAPDKSGLPSDRFSAERTGGSVSTLTIQRTQQEDSAVYLCASSLLEGEQFFGPGTRLTVL.

The chain carries TRBV12-3 or TRBV12-4 and TRBJ2-1; TCRdb indicates TRBD2, and absent DNA this call remains unverified. The CDR3 covers 16 residues. The CDR3 sequence is CASSTSLASLGGEQFF.

The rearrangement uses TRBV6-5 and TRBJ1-1; with no DNA, the TCRdb D assignment of TRBD1 cannot be verified. Germline V lookup: CDR1 MNHEY, CDR2 SVGAGI. CDR3 size: 16 residues. CDR3 protein: CASSYVRGRATTEAFF.

The genes are TRBV9 and TRBJ2-3; the TRBD1 assignment by TCRdb is unverifiable without DNA. CDR1 SGDLS and CDR2 YYNGEE come from the germline V gene. The CDR3 extends over 15 amino acids. The chain's CDR3 is CASSVEGRPTDTQYF.

The rearrangement joins TRBV29-1 to TRBJ2-5; TCRdb names TRBD1, which stays unverified in the absence of DNA. Germline V gives CDR1 SQVTM, CDR2 ANQGSEA. The CDR3 length is 14 residues. This CDR3 is CSVIPAWEQETQYF.

The CDR3 region is CASRWTSGGLDEQFF. This chain links TRBV28 with TRBJ2-1; TCRdb calls TRBD2, which cannot be checked without DNA. Germline CDR1 and CDR2: MDHEN and SYDVKM. The CDR3 consists of 15 residues.

This chain connects TRBV7-9 to TRBJ1-1; the D gene TCRdb calls, TRBD1, cannot be checked with no DNA. The CDR3 runs to 14 residues. Germline CDR1 SEHNR, CDR2 FQNEAQ (reference sequence). This CDR3 is CASSLGEMNTEAFF.

V usage is TRBV20-1 and J usage is TRBJ2-5. Germline V CDR1 and CDR2: DFQATT, SNEGSKA (reference sequence). CDR3 size: 14 residues. The CDR3 loop is CSARDLRSVGTQYF.

This rearrangement joins TRBV10-3 to TRBJ1-5; TCRdb picks TRBD1, but there is no DNA to check that call. CDR1 ENHRY and CDR2 SYGVKD come from the germline V gene. The CDR3 consists of 14 residues. The CDR3: CAISSDRDGQPQHF.

The chain carries TRBV4-1 and TRBJ2-7; TCRdb names TRBD1, which stays unverified in the absence of DNA. CDR3 length: 16 amino acids. In germline, CDR1 is MGHRA, CDR2 YSYEKL. The CDR3 reads CASSHGSGNENYEQYF.

The chain links TRBV12-3 or TRBV12-4 to TRBJ2-7. The CDR3 contains 14 residues. Here the CDR3 reads CASSSQTSSYEQYF.

The V call is TRBV6-2 or TRBV6-3, the J call TRBJ2-7; TCRdb calls TRBD2, which cannot be checked without DNA. The CDR3 contains 15 residues. Germline V gene lookup returns CDR1 MNHEY and CDR2 SVGEGT. This CDR3 is CASSFPPGLLYEQYF.

The chain carries TRBV28 and TRBJ2-1; TCRdb reports TRBD2, a call that lacks DNA to check it against. Germline CDR1 reads MDHEN; CDR2 reads SYDVKM. The CDR3 totals 18 residues. CDR3 in amino acids: CASSSPTSGGARYNEQFF. Full variable domain (remainder filled in from reference TRBV28 and TRBJ2-1): DVKVTQSSRYLVKRTGEKVFLECVQDMDHENMFWYRQDPGLGLRLIYFSYDVKMKEKGDIPEGYSVSREKKERFSLILESASTNQTSMYLCASSSPTSGGARYNEQFFGPGTRLTVL.

CDR3 loop: CSAEPSSGTQYF. The chain couples TRBV20-1 to TRBJ2-3. CDR1 and CDR2 from the germline V gene are DFQATT and SNEGSKA (reference sequence). This CDR3 spans 12 amino acids.

The V and J genes are TRBV12-3 or TRBV12-4 and TRBJ1-2. CDR3 length: 13 residues. The CDR3 spells CASRVNGWDGYTF.

J is TRBJ2-3 and V is TRBV5-1. This CDR3 comprises 14 residues. CDR1 is SGHRS and CDR2 is YFSETQ in the germline V gene. Here the CDR3 reads CASSLAKSSDTQYF.

This CDR3 is CSVGSSGDTQYF. This chain connects TRBV29-1 to TRBJ2-3. The germline V gene has CDR1 SQVTM and CDR2 ANQGSEA. The CDR3 covers 12 residues.

This chain links TRBV6-2 or TRBV6-3 with TRBJ2-7; lacking DNA, the TRBD2 call made by TCRdb goes unchecked. The germline V gene has CDR1 MNHEY and CDR2 SVGEGT. The CDR3 covers 14 residues. The CDR3 sequence: CASSYSGRRHEQYF.

The chain employs TRBV6-1 and TRBJ2-1. This CDR3 is built from 15 residues. CDR1 MNHNS and CDR2 SASEGT come from the germline V gene. CDR3 sequence reads: CASRPTGSSYNEQFF.

The J gene is TRBJ1-2, the V gene TRBV11-1; TCRdb names TRBD1, which stays unverified in the absence of DNA. The CDR3 is 22 amino acids. Germline V gives CDR1 SGHAT, CDR2 FQDESV (reference sequence). CDR3 in amino acids: CASSLALVGPSHDERSNYGYTF.

This chain links TRBV7-2 with TRBJ1-6. The CDR3 extends over 15 amino acids. Germline V gene lookup returns CDR1 SGHTA and CDR2 FQGNSA. CDR3 amino acids: CASKFGGGSNSPLHF.

J is TRBJ1-1 and V is TRBV13; TCRdb gives TRBD1 as the D gene, but with no DNA this cannot be confirmed. The CDR3 is 14 residues long. The germline gives CDR1 PRHDT, CDR2 FYEKMQ (reference sequence). CDR3 protein: CASSPLGGGTEAFF. Together with reference TRBV13 and TRBJ1-1, the CDR3 gives the full variable domain: AAGVIQSPRHLIKEKRETATLKCYPIPRHDTVYWYQQGPGQDPQFLISFYEKMQSDKGSIPDRFSAQQFSDYHSELNMSSLELGDSALYFCASSPLGGGTEAFFGQGTRLTVV.

The CDR3 is CASRGDAYGYIF. The V and J genes are TRBV19 and TRBJ1-2; the D call from TCRdb, TRBD1, cannot be confirmed without DNA. Germline V gene sequence: CDR1 LNHDA, CDR2 SQIVND (reference sequence). This CDR3 region has 12 residues.

V is TRBV20-1 and J is TRBJ2-4; TCRdb returns TRBD2, unconfirmable since there is no DNA. The CDR3 contains 12 residues. Looked up from germline, CDR1 is DFQATT and CDR2 is SNEGSKA (reference sequence). The CDR3 protein is CSASGGGNIQYF.

This sequence joins TRBV20-1 and TRBJ2-1; TCRdb proposes TRBD2, but this gene call is untestable without DNA. Germline values: CDR1 DFQATT, CDR2 SNEGSKA (reference sequence). The CDR3 runs to 16 residues. The CDR3: CSARDPLGGSYNEQFF.

V is TRBV20-1 and J is TRBJ1-1; the TCRdb call, TRBD1, lacks DNA for checking. Germline assignment: CDR1 DFQATT and CDR2 SNEGSKA (reference sequence). The CDR3 spans 13 residues. This CDR3 reads CSAQRDRNTEAFF.

This chain uses TRBV29-1 with TRBJ2-1; TCRdb selects TRBD1, and the lack of DNA leaves this call unchecked. The CDR3 runs to 16 residues. The germline V gene encodes CDR1 SQVTM and CDR2 ANQGSEA. CDR3 region: CSVHDGSDPVYNEQFF.